The T cell receptor beta chain described here comes from a study of cytomegalovirus exposure and HLA in healthy donors. Amplification used 60 Vbeta primers and 13 Jbeta primers. Profiled with immunoSEQ multiplex PCR; TCRdb holds only in-frame clones, not every one. The profile covers fewer than 200,000 clones, with roughly 79% appearing a single time and approximately 13% taken by the ten largest. Germline values: CDR1 SEHNR, CDR2 FQNEAQ (reference sequence). The CDR3 consists of 14 residues. Trimming cost V 3 bases and J 5 bases, with 14 bases left between them. This clone was detected a few times. The chain carries TRBV7-9 and TRBJ2-7; no firm D call. Specimen: PBMCs. This receptor was identified in a woman aged 45-59 years in good health and CMV-seronegative. CDR3 region: CASSFSWSIDEQYF. CDR3 nucleotide sequence: TGTGCCAGCAGCTTTAGTTGGAGTATCGACGAGCAGTACTTC.